This record concerns one T cell receptor beta chain sequence. Its binding antigen is unknown. Base qualities are missing; no much larger clone stands one base away. The sample belongs to a study of identical twins (TCRdb year 2016). With regard to the full study: To test whether fetal clonotypes persist, this study deep-sequenced TCR alpha and beta repertoires from monozygotic twins, from unrelated adults of various ages, and from cord blood. To rule out contamination, the twin experiments were replicated at different times with different library preparation protocols. Overall study results and their limits: Compared with coincidental sharing between unrelated individuals, out-of-frame TCR alpha sequences shared between twins showed an excess of sequences with low generation probability. Fewer insertions were carried by abundant cord blood beta clonotypes, a similar but weaker trend appeared in young adult naive repertoires, and no such trend appeared in memory repertoires. The excess sharing between twins in beta out-of-frame sequences was weaker because fewer shared sequences reduced the signal-to-noise ratio. In monozygotic twins, recombination models systematically underestimated out-of-frame TCR alpha sharing, but the models matched the sharing seen between unrelated individuals. Invariant T cells such as MAIT and iNKT could partly confound zero-insertion analyses, although diverse VJ usage argued against such confounding for most clonotypes. Because the same donors could not be followed over many years, the conclusions depended on cross-sectional statistical analysis.

Every donor was a healthy Caucasian. The CDR3 measures 15 amino acids from cysteine to phenylalanine. The retained sequence is limited to the CDR3, 45 bases, with the frame set at the first base. Trimming takes 7 bases off V and 3 bases off J; junction bases not matched to a gene: 4. Library prep was done by 5' RACE. Instrument on record: Illumina HiSeq 2000. Template switching added a universal primer binding site, and the final cDNA carried a unique molecular identifier that allowed TCR cDNA molecules to be counted accurately. Specific primers in the conserved constant-segment region were used to synthesize first-strand cDNA for TCR alpha and beta chains. Each cDNA library was double barcoded, with a SMART-Mk sample barcode plus Illumina barcodes, to control for contamination. Two successive PCR steps introduced TruSeq adapter sequences along with Illumina sample barcodes. TCR alpha and beta cDNA libraries were sequenced on the Illumina HiSeq platform with custom primers. The original methods were these. Unique molecular identifiers were extracted from raw reads with MiGEC, and CDR3 positions were determined with MiXCR. Recombination models were inferred per individual with the repgenHMM and IGoR tools using an EM algorithm. Shared clonotypes were analyzed with the tcR package in R, and sharing was normalized by the product of cloneset sizes. To study raw recombination free of thymic and clonal selection effects, out-of-frame nonproductive sequences were analyzed. TCRdb itself trimmed the public reads at Q25 with fastp, ran MiXCR and retained productive beta chains. Entries that share a CDR3 protein sequence are merged under the most common genes and DNA. Clone size and V and J calls follow TCRdb, not the original study. For this sample the table gives 1.5 million to 2 million distinct CDR3 sequences, of which under 35% were detected only once. The biggest ten clones account for over 0.25% of the sample.

The chain employs TRBV12-3 or TRBV12-4 and TRBJ2-1; TRBD2 lines up with 12 middle nucleotides. This TCR came from a newborn girl in good health. The material sequenced was cord blood. In nucleotides, the sequence is TGTGCCAGCAATCAGACTAGCGGGGGCTACAATGAGCAGTTCTTC. It specifies CASNQTSGGYNEQFF.